This is a list of T cell receptor beta chains from one sample in a study of blood T cells in healthy people across ages. MiXCR was run by TCRdb on the 5' RACE reads, yielding one entry per CDR3 protein. Altogether 750,000 to 1,000,000 distinct CDR3 sequences are present, roughly 28% being singletons, with the ten largest covering roughly a tenth. This sample was also put to use in a study of T cells of mothers and their children.

Sequenced: blood. These receptor sequences come from a woman aged 40 to 49 in good health. CDR3s include the opening cysteine and the closing phenylalanine or tryptophan. D genes are given only for firm matches. Not all rows give a size; the values are once, few, many and, for expanded clones, a class.

>17|many|NA|TRBJ1-1|TRBV27
CASVPDGIGIMNTEAFF
TGTGCCAGCGTTCCGGATGGTATCGGGATCATGAACACTGAAGCTTTCTTT
>14|NA|NA|TRBJ2-1|TRBV2
CAGTEWGTNNEQFF
TGTGCCGGCACCGAATGGGGGACGAACAATGAGCAGTTCTTC
>13|once|NA|TRBJ1-5|TRBV29-1
CSVGEGSDQPQHF
TGCAGCGTTGGAGAGGGGTCCGATCAGCCCCAGCATTTT
>12|few|NA|TRBJ1-2|TRBV28
CASRSTRYDYTF
TGTGCCAGCAGAAGCACACGCTATGACTACACCTTC
>14|few|TRBD1|TRBJ1-2|TRBV11-2
CASSPSGGFYGHTF
TGTGCCAGCAGCCCATCAGGGGGCTTCTATGGCCACACCTTC
>15|NA|NA|TRBJ2-7|TRBV5-1
CASSPPGGTGYEQYF
TGCGCCAGCAGCCCTCCAGGGGGGACGGGGTACGAGCAGTACTTC
>15|NA|NA|TRBJ1-5|TRBV28
CAGSLAGARNQPQHF
TGTGCCGGCAGTTTAGCAGGGGCGAGGAATCAGCCCCAGCATTTT
>14|few|NA|TRBJ1-2|TRBV10-3
CAISESGQPYGYTF
TGTGCCATCAGTGAGTCAGGTCAGCCTTATGGCTACACCTTC
>15|few|TRBD1|TRBJ2-7|TRBV7-2
CASSQWDRGWGEQYF
TGTGCCAGCAGCCAATGGGACAGGGGTTGGGGCGAGCAGTACTTC
>14|few|NA|TRBJ2-7|TRBV9
CASSVVSTSYEQYF
TGTGCCAGCAGCGTAGTATCCACCTCCTACGAGCAGTACTTC
>14|many|TRBD1|TRBJ2-1|TRBV11-1
CASSMDRGRNEQFF
TGTGCCAGCAGCATGGACAGGGGGCGGAATGAGCAGTTCTTC
>13|many|NA|TRBJ1-2|TRBV10-3
CAISETQTYGYTF
TGTGCCATCAGTGAGACACAGACCTATGGCTACACCTTC